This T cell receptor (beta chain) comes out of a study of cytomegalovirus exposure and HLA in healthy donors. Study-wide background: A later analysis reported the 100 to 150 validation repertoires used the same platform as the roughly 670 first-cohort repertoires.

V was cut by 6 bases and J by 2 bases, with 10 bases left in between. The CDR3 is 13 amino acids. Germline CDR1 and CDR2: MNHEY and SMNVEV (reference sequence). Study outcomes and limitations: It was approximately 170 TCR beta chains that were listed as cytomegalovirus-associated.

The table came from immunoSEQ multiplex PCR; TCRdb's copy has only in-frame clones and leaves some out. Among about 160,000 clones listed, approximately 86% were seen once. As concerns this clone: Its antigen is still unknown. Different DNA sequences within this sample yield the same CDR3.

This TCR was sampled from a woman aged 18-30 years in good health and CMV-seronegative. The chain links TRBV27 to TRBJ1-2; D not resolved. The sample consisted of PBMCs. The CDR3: CASSLEGNYGYTF. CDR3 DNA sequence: TGTGCCAGCAGCCTAGAGGGAAACTATGGCTACACCTTC.